The 21 T cell receptor beta chains below were found in one sample sequenced in a study of blood T cell repertoires in COVID-19. The table came from immunoSEQ multiplex PCR; TCRdb's copy has only in-frame clones and leaves some out. The sample has approximately 100,000 clones; 65% to 80% are singletons. The sample taken for sequencing was peripheral blood. These receptors all stem from a man between 65 and 80 years old with active or convalescent COVID-19.

J is TRBJ1-1 and V is TRBV6-4; D may be TRBD1 (5 bases). V was trimmed by 1 base and J by 7 bases, leaving 13 bases between them. From germline, CDR1 is MRHNA and CDR2 SNTAGT. The CDR3 has 14 residues. As DNA, the CDR3 is TGTGCCAGCAGTGACTATCCGGTAAGGGGTGAAGCTTTCTTT. Translating gives CASSDYPVRGEAFF.

The V gene is TRBV5-1, the J gene TRBJ1-1; TRBD1 matches at 7 bases. CDR3 length: 14 amino acids. With V trimmed by 1 base and J by 6 bases, 6 bases remained unmatched. From germline, CDR1 is SGHRS and CDR2 YFSETQ. This CDR3 reads CASSLQDRSSEAFF. As DNA, the CDR3 is TGCGCCAGCAGCTTGCAGGACAGGTCCTCTGAAGCTTTCTTT.

The CDR3 loop reads CASSSTGGDQPQHF. In nucleotides, the CDR3 is TGTGCCAGCAGCTCCACAGGGGGAGATCAGCCCCAGCATTTT. J is TRBJ1-5 and V is TRBV2; 8 bases align to TRBD1. The junction had 6 bases not matched to a gene; V was cut back by 6 bases and J by 5 bases. The CDR3 is made up of 14 amino acids. Germline V gene data show CDR1 as SNHLY and CDR2 as FYNNEI.

This clone turned up a few times. The chain couples TRBV7-2 to TRBJ1-6; no clear D gene. Germline V gives CDR1 SGHTA, CDR2 FQGNSA. The V and J ends lost 6 bases and 7 bases respectively, with 16 bases between them. CDR3 length: 15 residues. The CDR3, as DNA: TGTGCCAGCAGTCCATCCCGGGGAGAGAATTCACCCCTCCACTTT. It yields the protein CASSPSRGENSPLHF.

CDR3 residues: CASSWTGGGYTF. Written as DNA, the CDR3 is TGCGCCAGCAGTTGGACAGGGGGAGGCTACACCTTC. This chain connects TRBV10-2 to TRBJ1-2, with TRBD1 identical over 10 bases. V trimming: 5 bases; J trimming: 8 bases; junction bases outside the gene matches: 2. Germline CDR1 reads WSHSY; CDR2 reads SAAADI. This CDR3 region has 12 residues.

Here the CDR3 reads CATSREGGAITEAFF. CDR3 DNA: TGTGCCACCAGCAGAGAAGGGGGGGCTATCACTGAAGCTTTCTTT. The rearrangement uses TRBV15 and TRBJ1-1; TRBD1 might be the D (6 bases). CDR3 length: 15 residues. Germline V gene data show CDR1 as LNHNV and CDR2 as YYDKDF (reference sequence). V dropped 0 bases and J dropped 4 bases, with 12 bases sitting between them.

The chain recombines TRBV7-3 with TRBJ2-3, with D uncertain. The germline V gene has CDR1 SGHTA and CDR2 FQGTGA. The CDR3 sequence is 13 residues long. Trimming removed 1 base from V and 2 bases from J, with 4 bases in between. CDR3 DNA: TGTGCCAGCAGCTTAATATCCACAGATACGCAGTATTTT. Translated: CASSLISTDTQYF.

The chain is built from TRBV25-1 and TRBJ2-1; a possible D gene is TRBD2 (6 bases). V was clipped by 3 bases and J by 5 bases, with 8 bases between them. The CDR3 is 13 amino acids. Germline V gene lookup returns CDR1 MGHDK and CDR2 SYGVNS. CDR3 residues: CASSDRRDNEQFF. For the CDR3, the DNA is TGTGCCAGCAGTGACAGGAGGGACAATGAGCAGTTCTTC.

The chain is built from TRBV6-6 and TRBJ2-3; 11 nucleotides line up with TRBD2. The CDR3 totals 16 residues. Germline values: CDR1 MNHNY, CDR2 SVGAGI (reference sequence). J gave up 1 base and V 6 bases, and 6 bases lay outside the gene matches. CDR3 DNA: TGTGCCAGCAGCCCCCCGACTAGCGGGGGCACAGATACGCAGTATTTT. The encoded protein is CASSPPTSGGTDTQYF.

This clone occurred a few times. The chain's CDR3 is CASMAGTDTQYF. Here the CDR3 DNA reads TGTGCCAGCATGGCTGGCACAGATACGCAGTATTTT. The rearrangement uses TRBV6-5 and TRBJ2-3, with unresolved D. Per germline, CDR1 MNHEY and CDR2 SVGAGI. CDR3 length: 12 amino acids. Trimming shortened V by 7 bases and J by 1 base, and 6 bases separated the two germline ends.

CDR3 region: CASSYSRYREDGYTF. CDR3 bases: TGTGCCAGCAGTTACTCGAGATATAGGGAGGATGGCTACACCTTC. This sequence joins TRBV6-5 and TRBJ1-2; D gene unclear. Germline CDR1 reads MNHEY; CDR2 reads SVGAGI. V shed 0 bases and J shed 6 bases, with 14 bases lying between them. This CDR3 is built from 15 residues.

Notes on this clone: The identical CDR3 is also encoded by other nucleotide sequences in the sample. V and J are TRBV5-1 and TRBJ1-1; TRBD1 matches at 8 bases. CDR1 and CDR2 from the germline V gene are SGHRS and YFSETQ. The CDR3 extends over 14 amino acids. With 3 bases clipped from V and 1 base from J, the junction kept 2 bases outside the gene matches. The CDR3 nucleotides are TGCGCCAGCAGCTCCGGACAGGGGAACACTGAAGCTTTCTTT. It codes for CASSSGQGNTEAFF.

The rearrangement links TRBV5-1 to TRBJ2-1; TRBD2 matches 7 bases. J gave up 2 bases and V 1 base, and 3 bases lay outside the gene matches. The CDR3 has 15 residues. Germline values: CDR1 SGHRS, CDR2 YFSETQ. The CDR3 region is CASSLRGVTYNEQFF. DNA of the CDR3: TGCGCCAGCAGCTTGCGGGGGGTTACCTACAATGAGCAGTTCTTC.

J is TRBJ1-3 and V is TRBV6-5; D uncertain. CDR3 size: 14 residues. Trimming removed 6 bases from V and 0 bases from J, with 9 bases in between. The V gene's germline CDR1 is MNHEY and CDR2 SVGAGI. CDR3 sequence reads: CASRSGGSGNTIYF. The CDR3 DNA follows: TGTGCCAGCAGGTCGGGAGGCTCTGGAAACACCATATATTTT.

J is TRBJ2-1 and V is TRBV3-1 (or the pseudogene TRBV3-2), with no clear D. The CDR3 extends over 16 amino acids. The V and J ends lost 4 bases and 7 bases respectively, with 20 bases between them. Germline loops: CDR1 LGHDT, CDR2 YNNKEL (reference sequence). The CDR3 protein is CASSPSGGLPGNEQFF. The CDR3 region has the DNA TGTGCCAGCAGCCCCTCCGGCGGCCTCCCTGGAAATGAGCAGTTCTTC.

The CDR3 is CASRGQGGTQYF. The DNA of the CDR3 is TGTGCCAGCAGAGGACAGGGAGGTACGCAGTATTTT. V usage is TRBV12-3 or TRBV12-4 and J usage is TRBJ2-3, with 8 bases identical to TRBD1. With 6 bases clipped from V and 8 bases from J, the junction kept 4 bases outside the gene matches. CDR3 length: 12 residues.

The rearrangement uses TRBV5-6 and TRBJ1-4, with D tentatively TRBD1 (5 bases). Per germline, CDR1 SGHDT and CDR2 YYEEEE. V was cut by 4 bases and J by 5 bases, with 12 bases left in between. The CDR3 contains 14 residues. The CDR3 sequence: CASSLREGNEKLFF. The DNA of the CDR3 is TGTGCCAGCAGCCTCAGGGAGGGGAATGAAAAACTGTTTTTT.

This chain uses TRBV4-2 with TRBJ1-3, with TRBD1 matching 12 bases. The CDR3 runs to 14 residues. V dropped 11 bases and J dropped 8; count of bases not matched to a gene: 10. Germline lookup yields CDR1 LGHNA and CDR2 YNFKEQ. The CDR3 bases are TGTGCCGCGGGGGACAGGGGGCTTGGGGACACCATATATTTT. Protein sequence: CAAGDRGLGDTIYF.

J is TRBJ2-7 and V is TRBV30, with D tentatively TRBD1 (5 bases). CDR3 length equals 15 residues. Germline V gene data show CDR1 as GTSNPN and CDR2 as SVGIG (reference sequence). Trimming removed 5 bases at V and 2 bases at J, with 19 bases between. The CDR3 nucleotides are TGTGCCTGGGGCCCAGGCAGGGCAGGGCCCTACGAGCAGTACTTC. It yields the protein CAWGPGRAGPYEQYF. Full variable domain (rest looked up from reference TRBV30 and TRBJ2-7): SQTIHQWPATLVQPVGSPLSLECTVEGTSNPNLYWYRQAAGRGLQLLFYSVGIGQISSEVPQNLSASRPQDRQFILSSKKLLLSDSGFYLCAWGPGRAGPYEQYFGPGTRLTVT.

The chain carries TRBV7-9 and TRBJ1-1, with 8 nucleotides matching TRBD1. With V trimmed by 5 bases and J by 1 base, 3 bases remained unmatched. CDR1 is SEHNR and CDR2 is FQNEAQ in the germline V gene (reference sequence). This CDR3 is built from 14 residues. The CDR3 DNA is TGTGCCAGCAGCGTCACAGGGGGGAACACTGAAGCTTTCTTT. Amino acid sequence: CASSVTGGNTEAFF.

The chain employs TRBV5-1 and TRBJ2-7, with 7 bases lining up with TRBD1. The germline gives CDR1 SGHRS, CDR2 YFSETQ. The CDR3 covers 14 residues. Losses at the gene ends were 4 bases for V and 0 bases for J; bases not matched to a gene: 4. CDR3 in DNA: TGCGCCAGCAGCCCGGGACAGCTCTCCTACGAGCAGTACTTC. This translates into CASSPGQLSYEQYF.